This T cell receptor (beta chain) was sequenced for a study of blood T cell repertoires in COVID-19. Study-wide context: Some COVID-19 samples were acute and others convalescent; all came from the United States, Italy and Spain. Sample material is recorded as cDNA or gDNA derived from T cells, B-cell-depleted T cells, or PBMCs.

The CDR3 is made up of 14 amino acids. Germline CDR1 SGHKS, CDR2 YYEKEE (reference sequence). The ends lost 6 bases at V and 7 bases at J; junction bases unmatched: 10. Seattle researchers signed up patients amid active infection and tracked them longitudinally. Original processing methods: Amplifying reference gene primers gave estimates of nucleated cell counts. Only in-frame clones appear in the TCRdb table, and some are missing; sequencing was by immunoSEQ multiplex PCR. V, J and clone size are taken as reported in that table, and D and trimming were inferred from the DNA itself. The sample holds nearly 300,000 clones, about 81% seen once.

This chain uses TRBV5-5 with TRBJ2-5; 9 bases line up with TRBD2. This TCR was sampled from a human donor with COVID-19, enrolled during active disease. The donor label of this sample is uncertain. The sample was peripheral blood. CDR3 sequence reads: CASISIAGEGTQYF. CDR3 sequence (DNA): TGTGCCAGCATCTCGATAGCGGGGGAAGGGACCCAGTACTTC.